A selection of T cell receptor beta chains follows, all from one sample in a study of blood T cell repertoires in COVID-19. Assay: immunoSEQ multiplex PCR; the TCRdb copy retains only in-frame clones and omits some. The table lists 130,000 to 150,000 clones, 78% of them singletons. The specimen sequenced was peripheral blood. The receptor source for this set is a woman aged 60-75 years with acute or convalescent COVID-19. CDR3s include the opening cysteine and the closing phenylalanine or tryptophan. The D gene is left open where the match is weak. Clone size is stated in some rows and not others, as once, few, many or a class when expanded.

V,D,J,size,DNA,CDR3
TRBV18,.,TRBJ2-1,.,TGTGCCAGCTCACCAACCACTCACAATGAGCAGTTCTTC,CASSPTTHNEQFF
TRBV5-6,TRBD2,TRBJ2-3,.,TGTGCCAGCAGATCTCCTAGCGGGAGGGCCACAGATACGCAGTATTTT,CASRSPSGRATDTQYF
TRBV2,.,TRBJ2-5,.,TGTGCCAGCAGTGACGTATTCGGCGGGATGGGGACCCAGTACTTC,CASSDVFGGMGTQYF
TRBV3-1/TRBV3-2,.,TRBJ2-6,.,TGTGCCAGCAGCCCTCTGGGGGCAGCCTCTGGGGCCAACGTCCTGACTTTC,CASSPLGAASGANVLTF
TRBV2,.,TRBJ1-1,few,TGTGCCAGCAGGAGGCTGGTTCACCGACCAGATCCCATCACTGAAGCTTTCTTT,CASRRLVHRPDPITEAFF
TRBV28,.,TRBJ1-5,.,TGTGCCAGCAGTTTACAGGGCCATCAGCCCCAGCATTTT,CASSLQGHQPQHF
TRBV11-2,.,TRBJ1-2,few,TGTGCCAGCAGCTCAGTCGACTCAACTCGCTATGGCTACACCTTC,CASSSVDSTRYGYTF
TRBV28,.,TRBJ1-1,.,TGTGCCAGCAGTTTACGGGTTTCAACTGAAGCTTTCTTT,CASSLRVSTEAFF
TRBV28,TRBD2,TRBJ2-1,.,TGTGCCAGCAGGTCACCGGGACTAGCGGGAATGAAGCAGTTCTTC,CASRSPGLAGMKQFF
TRBV27,TRBD2,TRBJ2-7,once,TGTGCCAGCAGCCGCCGGCGGGAGTTGGCCTACGAGCAGTACTTC,CASSRRRELAYEQYF
TRBV7-9,.,TRBJ2-2,.,TGTGCCAGCAGCCTCCGGGTCACCGGGGAGCTGTTTTTT,CASSLRVTGELFF
TRBV5-1,.,TRBJ2-7,.,TGCGCCAGCAGTTCCGGGACGGAGGGGTACGAGCAGTACTTC,CASSSGTEGYEQYF
TRBV9,.,TRBJ1-6,.,TGTGCCAGCAGCGCCCGGAGCTCCTATAATTCACCCCTCCACTTT,CASSARSSYNSPLHF
TRBV7-9,TRBD1,TRBJ2-2,.,TGTGCCAGCAGCGCCCGGACAGGCCACAAAAACACCGGGGAGCTGTTTTTT,CASSARTGHKNTGELFF
TRBV7-6,.,TRBJ1-5,.,TGTGCCAGCAGCTTCAGGGGTGGGCAGCCCCAGCATTTT,CASSFRGGQPQHF
TRBV3-1/TRBV3-2,TRBD1,TRBJ2-7,few,TGTGCCAGCACCCATTCGGACAGGGGTTCCTACGAGCAGTACTTC,CASTHSDRGSYEQYF
TRBV11-2,TRBD2,TRBJ2-5,.,TGTGCCAGCAGCTTAGTGACTAGCCTCGAGACCCAGTACTTC,CASSLVTSLETQYF
TRBV6-1,.,TRBJ2-1,once,TGTGCCAGCAGTGAATTCGACTCATCAGATTACAATGAGCAGTTCTTC,CASSEFDSSDYNEQFF
TRBV3-1/TRBV3-2,TRBD2,TRBJ2-3,.,TGTGCCAGCAGCCAACCCGGGACTAGTGGTGGAGATACGCAGTATTTT,CASSQPGTSGGDTQYF
TRBV7-2,.,TRBJ2-5,.,TGTGCCAGCAGCTTAGCTTCTAGAAGGGAGACCCAGTACTTC,CASSLASRRETQYF
TRBV4-2,TRBD2,TRBJ2-1,.,TGTGCCAGCAGCCAAGCGGGAGGGGATGAGCAGTTCTTC,CASSQAGGDEQFF
TRBV11-2,.,TRBJ2-1,.,TGTGCCAGCAGCTTAGGTCTAGCGAATTACAATGAGCAGTTCTTC,CASSLGLANYNEQFF
TRBV29-1,TRBD1,TRBJ1-1,.,TGCAGCGTCCCGGGACAGGGGGTCTCGGGGACTGAAGCTTTCTTT,CSVPGQGVSGTEAFF
TRBV5-1,TRBD1,TRBJ1-2,.,TGCGCCAGCAGCCACGGACAGGGTAGTTATGGCTACACCTTC,CASSHGQGSYGYTF
TRBV30,TRBD1,TRBJ2-3,.,TGTGCCTGGAGCCCGGGGACAGGGAATACGCAGTATTTT,CAWSPGTGNTQYF
TRBV30,TRBD2,TRBJ2-1,.,TGTGCCTGGAGTCGGGAAAGACTAGCGCGCTCCTACAATGAGCAGTTCTTC,CAWSRERLARSYNEQFF
TRBV29-1,TRBD1,TRBJ1-2,once,TGCAGCGTTGACAGGGGGTTCGGCTACACCTTC,CSVDRGFGYTF
TRBV30,.,TRBJ2-7,.,TGTGCCTGGAGTGTCGCTGGACAGATTGACTACGAGCAGTACTTC,CAWSVAGQIDYEQYF
TRBV2,TRBD2,TRBJ2-1,.,TGTGCCAGCAGGCCCCTTGCGGGAGGGCGCAATGGGCAGTTCTTC,CASRPLAGGRNGQFF
TRBV7-8,TRBD1,TRBJ2-7,.,TGTGCCAGCAGCTGGGACAGGGACGAGCAGTACTTC,CASSWDRDEQYF
TRBV15,TRBD2,TRBJ2-3,.,TGTGCCACCAGCTCAGGACTAGCGGCTACAGATACGCAGTATTTT,CATSSGLAATDTQYF
TRBV6-5,TRBD1,TRBJ1-4,.,TGTGCCAGCAGTTACTCCGGGACAGGGGATGAAAAACTGTTTTTT,CASSYSGTGDEKLFF
TRBV3-1/TRBV3-2,TRBD1,TRBJ2-3,few,TGTGCCAGCAGCCAACGGGACAGGATCACAGATACGCAGTATTTT,CASSQRDRITDTQYF
TRBV24-1,TRBD2,TRBJ2-1,.,TGTGCCACCAGTGATCAAGCGGGAGGGACCTACAATGAGCAGTTCTTC,CATSDQAGGTYNEQFF
TRBV25-1,TRBD1,TRBJ1-2,.,TGTGCCAGCAGATCGCCGGGACAGAACTATGGCTACACCTTC,CASRSPGQNYGYTF
TRBV5-1,TRBD2,TRBJ2-3,once,TGCGCCAGCAAGCTAGCGGGATTTGACACAGATACGCAGTATTTT,CASKLAGFDTDTQYF
TRBV27,.,TRBJ2-2,.,TGTGCCAGCAGGATTCGAGAGGCCGGGGAGCTGTTTTTT,CASRIREAGELFF
TRBV6-2/TRBV6-3,TRBD2,TRBJ2-7,.,TGTGCCAGCAGTTACCCCCTAGCGGGAGGAGGGCTATACGAGCAGTACTTC,CASSYPLAGGGLYEQYF
TRBV6-5,TRBD1,TRBJ1-2,.,TGTGCCAGCTTAACAGGGGGCGCGAATGGCTACACCTTC,CASLTGGANGYTF
TRBV29-1,TRBD2,TRBJ2-1,few,TGCAGCGTTGATGGCGAAGATGGTATCTCTAGCGGGAGGAACAATGAGCAGTTCTTC,CSVDGEDGISSGRNNEQFF
TRBV5-1,TRBD2,TRBJ2-6,.,TGCGCCAGCAGCGGCGGGGGTAGGCCCAGCTCTGGGGCCAACGTCCTGACTTTC,CASSGGGRPSSGANVLTF
TRBV23-1,.,TRBJ1-1,.,TGCGCCTTAGAGGGTACCGCCGAAGCTTTCTTT,CALEGTAEAFF